The sample holds one count of the clone carrying this TCR beta chain. Here immunoSEQ multiplex PCR was the method, and the copy in TCRdb shows in-frame clones only, minus some. The sample has some 290,000 clones, 75% to 90% seen once. This specimen comes from a study of blood T cell repertoires in COVID-19. On the study more broadly: From T cells, B-cell-depleted T cells, or PBMCs came the material, which was cDNA or gDNA.

V lost 7 bases, J lost 9 bases, and 10 bases lay in between. This CDR3 comprises 11 residues. Per the germline V gene, CDR1 is SNHLY and CDR2 is FYNNEI. Source material: peripheral blood. The TCR sequence derives from a woman aged 25 to 39 with COVID-19, enrolled during active disease. The chain has TRBV2 and TRBJ1-5; no firm D call. CDR3 bases: TGTGCCAGCACCGACGGAGGGCCCCAGCATTTT. Its protein is CASTDGGPQHF.